The clone carrying this T cell receptor (beta chain) was recorded only once. This sample is part of a study of blood T cell repertoires in COVID-19. Study background: PBMCs, B-cell-depleted T cells, or T cells provided the cDNA or gDNA that made up the material.

Original processing methods: The assay estimated nucleated cells by amplifying reference gene primers. Profiling relied on immunoSEQ multiplex PCR, and the TCRdb table lists in-frame clones only, not all of them. The D gene and trimming were derived from the DNA, and the V and J assignments and clone size from that table. Seen here are roughly 66,000 clones, around 90% observed once, and the top ten hold 5.5% to 8%. Looked up from germline, CDR1 is SGDLS and CDR2 is YYNGEE. Trimming removed 0 bases from V and 3 bases from J; junction bases left unmatched: 13. This CDR3 is built from 18 residues. The sequence was obtained from a human donor in a cohort sampled during active COVID-19. V gene TRBV9 combines with J gene TRBJ2-3; 7 bases line up with TRBD2. The material sequenced was peripheral blood. The CDR3: CASSVEGAGRGLTDTQYF. In nucleotides, the CDR3 is TGTGCCAGCAGCGTAGAAGGTGCAGGGAGGGGATTGACAGATACGCAGTATTTT.